Shown below are 30 T cell receptor beta chains from a single sample sequenced in a study of Ad26.COV2.S vaccination and SARS-CoV-2 variants. Profiled with immunoSEQ multiplex PCR; TCRdb holds only in-frame clones, not every one. Of roughly 100,000 clones listed, about 78% are singletons. The specimen comprised peripheral blood, sampled after recovery from COVID-19. These TCRs come from a human donor who had recovered from COVID-19.

The chain uses TRBV19 and TRBJ1-4, with TRBD1 matching over 8 bases. The length of the CDR3 is 16 residues. Germline V gene data show CDR1 as LNHDA and CDR2 as SQIVND (reference sequence). V trimming: 9 bases; J trimming: 4 bases; junction bases outside the gene matches: 13. The CDR3 region has the DNA TGTGCCAGCCGGGGAAAGGACAGGGAACATAATGAAAAACTGTTTTTT. Translated: CASRGKDREHNEKLFF.

The chain has TRBV30 and TRBJ2-7; D call uncertain. This CDR3 is 13 amino acids long. With 4 bases removed from V and 2 bases from J, the gap between germline ends came to 12 bases. The germline V gene encodes CDR1 GTSNPN and CDR2 SVGIG (reference sequence). The CDR3 bases are TGTGCCTGGACTAAGGCAGGAACCTACGAGCAGTACTTC. It specifies CAWTKAGTYEQYF.

This clone has just one count. The gene calls are TRBV10-1 and TRBJ2-1, with 8 bases identical to TRBD2. The germline V gene has CDR1 WNHNN and CDR2 SYGVQD (reference sequence). J was trimmed by 5 bases and V by 5 bases; bases with no gene match: 5. The CDR3 runs to 14 residues. CDR3 region: CASSFGGANNEQFF. CDR3 sequence (DNA): TGCGCCAGCAGTTTCGGGGGGGCTAACAATGAGCAGTTCTTC.

This chain connects TRBV6-5 to TRBJ2-2; D unclear. The germline V gene has CDR1 MNHEY and CDR2 SVGAGI. Trimming took 5 bases from V and 0 from J, leaving 10 bases between them. The CDR3 length is 15 residues. The CDR3 loop reads CASSPQEPNTGELFF. The CDR3 DNA follows: TGTGCCAGCAGTCCCCAGGAGCCGAACACCGGGGAGCTGTTTTTT.

The chain uses TRBV19 and TRBJ2-2; 11 bases line up with TRBD2. This CDR3 has 17 residues. Trimming took 4 bases from V and 6 from J; bases not matched to a gene: 10. Germline loops: CDR1 LNHDA, CDR2 SQIVND (reference sequence). Here the CDR3 DNA reads TGTGCCAGTAGTAAGGGACTAGCGGAACTTATAGCCGGGGAGCTGTTTTTT. Protein product: CASSKGLAELIAGELFF.

In nucleotides, the CDR3 is TGCGCCAGCAGCTTGGACGGTGCAATGAGCACAGATACGCAGTATTTT. This codes for CASSLDGAMSTDTQYF. V usage is TRBV5-1 and J usage is TRBJ2-3; no clear D gene. The germline gives CDR1 SGHRS, CDR2 YFSETQ. The CDR3 is 16 amino acids. Deletions cut 0 bases from V and 0 bases from J, with 11 bases between.

The chain uses TRBV28 and TRBJ2-3; TRBD1 agrees at 9 bases. Germline CDR1 and CDR2: MDHEN and SYDVKM. V shed 4 bases, J shed 4 bases, and the junction held 3 bases outside the gene matches. The CDR3 is 14 residues long. The CDR3 DNA follows: TGTGCCAGCAGTTGGACAGGGGCGTCAGATACGCAGTATTTT. It specifies CASSWTGASDTQYF.

The chain couples TRBV11-2 to TRBJ2-2; tentatively, D is TRBD2 (6 bases). CDR1 is SGHAT, CDR2 FQNNGV, per germline. The CDR3 length is 15 residues. The ends were cut back, 2 bases at V and 5 bases at J, with 12 bases in the middle. The CDR3 loop reads CASSLNLGGTGELFF. In DNA form, the CDR3 reads TGTGCCAGCAGCTTAAATCTTGGGGGGACCGGGGAGCTGTTTTTT.

The chain has TRBV19 and TRBJ2-1; maybe TRBD1 (6 bases). V was trimmed by 3 bases and J by 6 bases, leaving 9 bases between them. This CDR3 contains 13 residues. The germline V gene encodes CDR1 LNHDA and CDR2 SQIVND (reference sequence). The CDR3 loop reads CASSINRVNEQFF. In DNA form, the CDR3 reads TGTGCCAGTAGTATTAACAGGGTCAATGAGCAGTTCTTC.

The CDR3 DNA reads TGTGCCAGCAGTTTAGGTAGCGGGACAGTGATTCGAGGGGAGCAGTACTTC. Its protein is CASSLGSGTVIRGEQYF. The rearrangement joins TRBV27 to TRBJ2-7, with TRBD2 as a possible D gene (8 bases). The CDR3 consists of 17 residues. CDR1 is MNHEY and CDR2 is SMNVEV in the germline V gene (reference sequence). The ends were cut back, 2 bases at V and 7 bases at J, with 24 bases in the middle.

This chain uses TRBV6-6 with TRBJ2-7, with D possibly called TRBD1 or TRBD2 (5 bases each). The CDR3 consists of 15 residues. Germline values: CDR1 MNHNY, CDR2 SVGAGI (reference sequence). Trimming pared 2 bases from V and 2 bases from J, leaving 13 bases between. CDR3 nucleotides: TGTGCCAGCAGTTACACCGGGACGGGCGCCTACGAGCAGTACTTC. Its translation: CASSYTGTGAYEQYF.

The chain has TRBV5-1 and TRBJ2-1; TRBD2 aligns across 9 bases. The germline V gene has CDR1 SGHRS and CDR2 YFSETQ. This CDR3 is 15 amino acids long. Unmatched junction bases numbered 7, after V lost 2 bases and J lost 7 bases. The CDR3 DNA is TGCGCCAGCAGCTTTATAGCGGGGGAGATGAATGAGCAGTTCTTC. It is translated as CASSFIAGEMNEQFF.

This chain joins TRBV3-1 (or the pseudogene TRBV3-2) and TRBJ2-1, with TRBD2 matching 7 bases. Germline CDR1 reads LGHDT; CDR2 reads YNNKEL (reference sequence). There are 15 residues in the CDR3. V shed 3 bases, J shed 10 bases, and the junction held 12 bases outside the gene matches. In nucleotides, the CDR3 is TGTGCCAGCAGCCAGGGACTACCCGGTTTTAACGAGCAGTTCTTC. Translation gives CASSQGLPGFNEQFF.

This clone was detected only once. The V call is TRBV27, the J call TRBJ2-3; D gene unclear. V dropped 5 bases and J dropped 0 bases, with 6 bases sitting between them. This CDR3 has 13 amino acids. The germline V gene encodes CDR1 MNHEY and CDR2 SMNVEV (reference sequence). In DNA form, the CDR3 reads TGTGCCAGCAGTCCCTATAGCACAGATACGCAGTATTTT. The encoded protein is CASSPYSTDTQYF.

The chain links TRBV7-3 to TRBJ2-5; the match to TRBD2 covers 12 bases. V gave up 4 bases and J gave up 6 bases; unmatched junction bases: 6. This CDR3 spans 15 amino acids. Germline V lookup: CDR1 SGHTA, CDR2 FQGTGA. The CDR3 region has the DNA TGTGCCAGCAGCTCCTCAGGACTAGCGGGGCAGACCCAGTACTTC. It translates to CASSSSGLAGQTQYF.

The rearrangement joins TRBV6-6 to TRBJ1-2; D gene uncertain. Trimming cost V 0 bases and J 5 bases, with 4 bases left between them. The V gene's germline CDR1 is MNHNY and CDR2 SVGAGI (reference sequence). The CDR3 length is 12 residues. Here the CDR3 reads CASSYSPYGYTF. For the CDR3, the DNA is TGTGCCAGCAGTTACTCTCCTTATGGCTACACCTTC.

The chain employs TRBV13 and TRBJ1-3; no clear D gene. The CDR3 consists of 16 residues. Germline values: CDR1 PRHDT, CDR2 FYEKMQ (reference sequence). Trimming removed 4 bases at V and 0 bases at J, with 13 bases between. CDR3 DNA sequence: TGTGCCAGCAGCTCCGTCTACTCGAGCTCTGGAAACACCATATATTTT. Protein: CASSSVYSSSGNTIYF.

This clone was counted only a few times. The chain carries TRBV6-4 and TRBJ2-3; D is tentatively TRBD1 or TRBD2 (8 bases each). The CDR3 sequence is 14 residues long. With 10 bases removed from V and 2 bases from J, the gap between germline ends came to 16 bases. CDR1 MRHNA and CDR2 SNTAGT come from the germline V gene. The CDR3 region has the DNA TGTGCCACCGGGGGGGACAGGAACACAGATACGCAGTATTTT. Amino acid sequence: CATGGDRNTDTQYF.

This clone was observed a single time. The chain is built from TRBV28 and TRBJ2-6; D is possibly TRBD1 (6 bases). CDR3 length equals 18 residues. Germline CDR1 reads MDHEN; CDR2 reads SYDVKM. Deletions cut 3 bases from V and 8 bases from J, with 23 bases between. Written as DNA, the CDR3 is TGTGCCAGCAGTTTGGCCCAGGGGTTTTCTAGGGGAACCAACGTCCTGACTTTC. It yields the protein CASSLAQGFSRGTNVLTF.

The gene calls are TRBV10-1 and TRBJ2-2, with a tentative D call TRBD1 (6 bases). This CDR3 is built from 14 residues. V lost 6 bases, J lost 6 bases, and 14 bases lay in between. Germline lookup yields CDR1 WNHNN and CDR2 SYGVQD (reference sequence). This chain's CDR3 is CASSRETGPGELFF. For the CDR3, the DNA is TGCGCCAGCAGCCGAGAAACAGGGCCCGGGGAGCTGTTTTTT.

The rearrangement links TRBV2 to TRBJ1-1, with D unresolved. V gave up 1 base and J gave up 11 bases, with 11 bases separating them. Germline V lookup: CDR1 SNHLY, CDR2 FYNNEI. The CDR3 runs 12 residues. CDR3 loop: CASSEGRSWAFF. CDR3 bases: TGTGCCAGCAGTGAAGGAAGGTCGTGGGCTTTCTTT.

The CDR3 sequence: CASSWGQTNTEAFF. CDR3 nucleotide sequence: TGCGCCAGCAGCTGGGGACAGACGAACACTGAAGCTTTCTTT. The chain links TRBV4-1 to TRBJ1-1, with 7 positions matching TRBD1. Germline V gene data show CDR1 as MGHRA and CDR2 as YSYEKL. Unmatched junction bases numbered 4, after V lost 5 bases and J lost 1 base. CDR3 length: 14 residues.

The V call is TRBV5-5, the J call TRBJ2-3, with 9 bases matching TRBD2. Germline values: CDR1 SGHKS, CDR2 YYEKEE (reference sequence). The CDR3 consists of 20 residues. V was pared by 1 base and J by 0 bases, with 15 bases of the junction left unmatched. The CDR3 DNA sequence: TGTGCCAGCAGCTTGACCGTGATTGTTAGCGGGGGTACTAGCACAGATACGCAGTATTTT. This sequence encodes CASSLTVIVSGGTSTDTQYF.

V and J are TRBV27 and TRBJ1-2; the match to TRBD1 covers 7 bases. Unmatched junction bases numbered 7, after V lost 5 bases and J lost 4 bases. The CDR3 is 14 residues long. The V gene's germline CDR1 is MNHEY and CDR2 SMNVEV (reference sequence). The CDR3 protein is CASSRGGQPYGYTF. The CDR3 nucleotides read TGTGCCAGCAGTCGGGGGGGACAGCCCTATGGCTACACCTTC.

This chain links TRBV9 with TRBJ2-1; D remains ambiguous. CDR3 length: 13 residues. Germline CDR1 is SGDLS and CDR2 is YYNGEE. Trimming cost V 0 bases and J 9 bases, with 10 bases left between them. CDR3 in amino acids: CASSVDGFGEQFF. The CDR3 nucleotides read TGTGCCAGCAGCGTAGATGGGTTTGGTGAGCAGTTCTTC.

V is TRBV29-1 and J is TRBJ2-7; 8 nucleotides line up with TRBD2. V gave up 0 bases and J gave up 3 bases; unmatched junction bases: 16. The CDR3 covers 18 residues. Germline CDR1 reads SQVTM; CDR2 reads ANQGSEA. The CDR3 protein is CSVEDLDREARGGYEQYF. CDR3 in DNA: TGCAGCGTTGAAGATCTGGACAGAGAAGCTCGGGGGGGCTACGAGCAGTACTTC.

The V gene is TRBV9, the J gene TRBJ1-3; weak D call: TRBD1 (5 bases). In germline, CDR1 is SGDLS, CDR2 YYNGEE. V was shortened by 4 bases and J by 0 bases, with 14 bases between the two germline ends. The CDR3 totals 16 residues. The CDR3 sequence is CASSPDRQSSGNTIYF. The CDR3 nucleotides are TGTGCCAGCAGCCCAGATAGACAGAGCTCTGGAAACACCATATATTTT. Full variable domain (outside the CDR3, taken from reference TRBV9 and TRBJ1-3): DSGVTQTPKHLITATGQRVTLRCSPRSGDLSVYWYQQSLDQGLQFLIQYYNGEERAKGNILERFSAQQFPDLHSELNLSSLELGDSALYFCASSPDRQSSGNTIYFGEGSWLTVV.

The CDR3 protein is CASSGVTSGGKYEQYF. The CDR3 nucleotides read TGTGCCAGCAGCGGAGTGACTAGCGGGGGGAAATACGAGCAGTACTTC. The rearrangement links TRBV7-9 to TRBJ2-7; 13 bases align to TRBD2. The V and J ends lost 5 bases and 4 bases, in that order; junction bases with no gene match: 8. Looked up from germline, CDR1 is SEHNR and CDR2 is FQNEAQ (reference sequence). This CDR3 spans 16 amino acids.

The CDR3 region has the DNA TGTGCCAGCAGCTTAATGGGACTAGCGGGGGAGGTTAGCACAGATACGCAGTATTTT. Amino acids: CASSLMGLAGEVSTDTQYF. This rearrangement joins TRBV11-2 to TRBJ2-3; 14 bases fit TRBD2. The junction had 7 bases not matched to a gene; V was cut back by 2 bases and J by 0 bases. Germline CDR1 reads SGHAT; CDR2 reads FQNNGV. The CDR3 extends over 19 amino acids.

This clone showed up just once. The chain couples TRBV28 to TRBJ1-3, with 9 positions matching TRBD1. With V trimmed by 6 bases and J by 7 bases, 10 bases remained unmatched. Germline CDR1 is MDHEN and CDR2 is SYDVKM. CDR3 length: 15 residues. Here the CDR3 DNA reads TGTGCCAGCAGCTCTGGACAGGGGAGTTGGAACACCATATATTTT. As protein: CASSSGQGSWNTIYF.